This T cell receptor beta chain emerged from a study of shared clonotypes between healthy human individuals. V lost 7 bases, J lost 8 bases, and 21 bases lay in between. The CDR3 is 14 amino acids. The germline gives CDR1 SGHRS, CDR2 YFSETQ. Sequencing was performed with immunoSEQ multiplex PCR; in TCRdb, only in-frame clones are kept and a portion is missing. The table lists about 2,500,000 clones, about 92% of them singletons. The sequenced material came from naive CD4+ T cells sorted from blood. As to subset: CD45RA+ positively selected. The gene calls are TRBV5-1 and TRBJ1-2; TRBD1 might be the D (6 bases). This clonotype originated in a man younger than 30 in good health. CDR3 nucleotide sequence: TGCGCCAGCTTGGAGGTGGGGGGCCTTGGCGGCTACACCTTC. Protein sequence: CASLEVGGLGGYTF.